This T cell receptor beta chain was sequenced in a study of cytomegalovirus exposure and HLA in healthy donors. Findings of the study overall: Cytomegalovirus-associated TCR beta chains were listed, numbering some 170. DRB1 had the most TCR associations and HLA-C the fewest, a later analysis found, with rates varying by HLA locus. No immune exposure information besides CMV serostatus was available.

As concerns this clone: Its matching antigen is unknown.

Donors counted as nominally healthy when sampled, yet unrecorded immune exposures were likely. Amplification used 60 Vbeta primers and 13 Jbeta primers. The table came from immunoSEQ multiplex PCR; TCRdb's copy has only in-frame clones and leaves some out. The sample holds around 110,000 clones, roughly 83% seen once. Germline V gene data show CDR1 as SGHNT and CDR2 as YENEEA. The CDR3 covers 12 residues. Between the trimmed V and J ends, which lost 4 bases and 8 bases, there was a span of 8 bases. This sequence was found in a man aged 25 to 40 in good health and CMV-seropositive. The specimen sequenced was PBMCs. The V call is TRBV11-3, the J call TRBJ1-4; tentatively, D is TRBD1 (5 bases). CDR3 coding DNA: TGTGCCAGCAGCTGGGGGGGGGAAAAACTGTTTTTT. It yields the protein CASSWGGEKLFF.